The T cell receptor beta chain under discussion was sequenced for a study of Tregs in tolerant kidney transplant recipients. Study results and limitations: Few patients were studied, so findings need validation in larger groups. Activated donor B cell expansion appeared to reveal the most relevant donor-specific TCRbeta repertoire. Biological reproducibility was not directly addressed, but technical replication error appeared minimal.

A note on this clone: Its antigen is currently unknown.

TCRdb's table, derived via immunoSEQ multiplex PCR, lists solely in-frame clones and lacks some. The data hold 120,000 or so clones, with about 90% observed a single time. Germline V gene sequence: CDR1 MGHRA, CDR2 YSYEKL. V was pared by 6 bases and J by 7 bases, with 19 bases between. The CDR3 loop spans 14 amino acids. What was sequenced was CD4+ T cells from blood. The receptor was derived from a human donor in good health. The chain employs TRBV4-1 and TRBJ2-7, with D maybe TRBD2 (5 bases). The CDR3 sequence: CASSPVEGSSEQYF. CDR3 coding DNA: TGCGCCAGCAGTCCGGTAGAGGGATCATCGGAGCAGTACTTC.